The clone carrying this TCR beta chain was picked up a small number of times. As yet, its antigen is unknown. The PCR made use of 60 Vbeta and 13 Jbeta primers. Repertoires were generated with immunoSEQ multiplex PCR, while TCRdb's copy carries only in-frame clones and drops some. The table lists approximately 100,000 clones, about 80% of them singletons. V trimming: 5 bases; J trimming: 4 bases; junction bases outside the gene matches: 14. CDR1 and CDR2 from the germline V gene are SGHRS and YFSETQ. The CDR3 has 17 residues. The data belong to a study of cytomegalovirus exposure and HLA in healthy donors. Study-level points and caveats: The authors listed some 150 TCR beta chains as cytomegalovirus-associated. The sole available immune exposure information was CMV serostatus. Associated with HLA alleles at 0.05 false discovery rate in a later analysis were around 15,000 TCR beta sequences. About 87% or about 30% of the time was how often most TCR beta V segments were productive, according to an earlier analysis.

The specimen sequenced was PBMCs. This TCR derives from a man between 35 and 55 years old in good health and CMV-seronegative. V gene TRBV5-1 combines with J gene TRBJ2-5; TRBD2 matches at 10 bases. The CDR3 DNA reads TGCGCCAGCAGAAGGGTTAAGAGCGGGGGGGCCGCAGAGACCCAGTACTTC. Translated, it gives CASRRVKSGGAAETQYF.